The 15 T cell receptor beta chains reported below all come from one sample, sequenced in a study of T cells in Graves' hyperthyroidism and ophthalmopathy. Researchers took RNA transcripts and amplified the TCR beta CDR3 regions from them. During a first-round RT-PCR of the TCR CDR3, the HTBI primer set was used. Each CDR3 protein is one row after TCRdb ran MiXCR on the multiplex PCR reads. The table shows about 380,000 distinct CDR3 sequences, with 14% occurring only once. Sequencing used blood. These receptors originate from a woman aged 60-70 years with Graves' hyperthyroidism.

The sample holds many counts of this clonotype. This sequence joins TRBV7-9 and TRBJ2-1; perhaps TRBD2 as D (7 bases). Deletions cut 0 bases from V and 9 bases from J, with 12 bases between. The CDR3 extends over 14 amino acids. The germline CDR1 and CDR2 sequences are SEHNR and FQNEAQ (reference sequence). DNA for the CDR3: TGTGCCAGCAGCTTAGCAGGGGGAGGGCGTGAGCAGTTCTTC. Amino acids: CASSLAGGGREQFF. The complete variable domain, with remaining parts taken from reference TRBV7-9 and TRBJ2-1, reads DTGVSQNPRHKITKRGQNVTFRCDPISEHNRLYWYRQTLGQGPEFLTYFQNEAQLEKSRLLSDRFSAERPKGSFSTLEIQRTEQGDSAMYLCASSLAGGGREQFFGPGTRLTVL.

This clonotype occurred many times. The V gene is TRBV5-1, the J gene TRBJ2-1, with D maybe TRBD1 (6 bases). V was cut by 3 bases and J by 9 bases, with 16 bases left in between. CDR3 length: 14 amino acids. The germline gives CDR1 SGHRS, CDR2 YFSETQ. The CDR3 nucleotides are TGCGCCAGCAGCTCCGGACAGAACAATGGTGAGCAGTTCTTC. It yields the protein CASSSGQNNGEQFF.

At least ten counts were recorded for this clonotype. The chain uses TRBV5-1 and TRBJ2-7; D unclear. The CDR3 has 17 residues. V gave up 0 bases and J gave up 2 bases, with 18 bases separating them. Germline V gives CDR1 SGHRS, CDR2 YFSETQ. CDR3 region: CASSLAHLAGPPYEQYF. The CDR3 nucleotides are TGCGCCAGCAGCTTGGCCCACCTCGCAGGTCCCCCCTACGAGCAGTACTTC.

Many counts were recorded for this clonotype. The CDR3 spells CASIRTPSTGELFF. The CDR3 coding sequence is TGTGCCAGCATCAGGACACCCAGCACCGGGGAGCTGTTTTTT. This rearrangement joins TRBV6-1 to TRBJ2-2, with TRBD1 as a possible D gene (5 bases). In germline, CDR1 is MNHNS, CDR2 SASEGT. The CDR3 has 14 amino acids. Trimming cost V 7 bases and J 4 bases, with 13 bases left between them.

This clonotype was detected many times. The CDR3 region is CASSQAGPRQPQHF. CDR3 bases: TGTGCCAGCAGCCAAGCCGGTCCGCGTCAGCCCCAGCATTTT. The V call is TRBV3-1, the J call TRBJ1-5; D ambiguous. The germline CDR1 and CDR2 sequences are LGHDT and YNNKEL (reference sequence). Trimming took off 1 base at V and 6 bases at J, with 10 bases between the two ends. The CDR3 runs 14 residues. The variable domain in full, with the rest retrieved from reference TRBV3-1 and TRBJ1-5, is DTAVSQTPKYLVTQMGNDKSIKCEQNLGHDTMYWYKQDSKKFLKIMFSYNNKELIINETVPNRFSPKSPDKAHLNLHINSLELGDSAVYFCASSQAGPRQPQHFGDGTRLSIL.

This clonotype was counted at least ten times. The chain's CDR3 is CASSLELAGGEQYF. The CDR3 coding sequence is TGCGCCAGCAGCTTGGAACTAGCGGGAGGTGAGCAGTACTTC. The J gene is TRBJ2-7, the V gene TRBV5-1; 12 bases agree with TRBD2. The germline V gene has CDR1 SGHRS and CDR2 YFSETQ. The CDR3 covers 14 residues. V shed 0 bases, J shed 7 bases, and the junction held 2 bases outside the gene matches.

This sequence joins TRBV5-1 and TRBJ2-1; 11 bases are shared with TRBD2. This CDR3 is built from 16 residues. Germline V CDR1 and CDR2: SGHRS, YFSETQ. V was pared by 4 bases and J by 9 bases, with 12 bases of the junction left unmatched. CDR3 nucleotides: TGCGCCAGCAGCGGTCTAGCGGGAGGTCTGGGTTGTGAGCAGTTCTTC. Translation gives CASSGLAGGLGCEQFF.

As for this clonotype: A read error is possible here, since a much larger clone lies one base away. This sequence joins TRBV10-3 and TRBJ2-1; the D gene is possibly TRBD2 (5 bases). The germline V gene has CDR1 ENHRY and CDR2 SYGVKD. This CDR3 is built from 12 residues. V was pared by 8 bases and J by 5 bases, with 10 bases between. For the CDR3, the DNA is TGTGCCATCGGTACTAGAAACAATGAGCAGTTCTTC. Its translation: CAIGTRNNEQFF.

Notes on this clonotype: A read error is possible here, since a much larger clone lies one base away. The chain recombines TRBV30 with TRBJ2-7, with D uncertain. The CDR3 is 11 residues long. Trimming shortened V by 3 bases and J by 5 bases, and 8 bases separated the two germline ends. Germline V gene lookup returns CDR1 GTSNPN and CDR2 SVGIG (reference sequence). CDR3 DNA: TGTGCCTGGAGCGGATTCCACGAGCAGTACTTC. Translating it yields CAWSGFHEQYF.

This chain uses TRBV7-6 with TRBJ2-7; D possibly corresponds to TRBD1 (5 bases). CDR3 length: 16 amino acids. Trimming left V 5 bases short and J 0 bases short, with 17 bases between. Germline values: CDR1 SGHVS, CDR2 FNYEAQ. The CDR3 DNA sequence: TGTGCCAGCAGCCGAGAATCTTGGGGCCTCTCCTACGAGCAGTACTTC. This sequence encodes CASSRESWGLSYEQYF.

The chain links TRBV5-6 to TRBJ2-1, with a tentative D call TRBD1 (7 bases). The CDR3 contains 14 residues. Germline V gene sequence: CDR1 SGHDT, CDR2 YYEEEE. Trimming removed 0 bases from V and 12 bases from J, with 16 bases in between. The CDR3 DNA reads as TGTGCCAGCAGCTTGGGTGTTGGAGGGGACAGGCAGTTCTTC. Translating it yields CASSLGVGGDRQFF.

This clonotype was counted at least ten times. The chain combines TRBV7-2 with TRBJ1-5; D is uncertain. The CDR3 consists of 14 residues. V lost 2 bases and J 5 bases, leaving 10 bases between the germline ends. Germline CDR1 reads SGHTA; CDR2 reads FQGNSA. The DNA for the CDR3 is TGTGCCAGCAGCTTATATTCCGGGGATCAGCCCCAGCATTTT. Translation gives CASSLYSGDQPQHF.

This clonotype was seen more than once but under ten times. The CDR3 DNA reads as TGTGCCAGTAGTATAATCTCTAGCGTTACCGCAGATACGCAGTATTTT. This encodes CASSIISSVTADTQYF. The chain carries TRBV19 and TRBJ2-3, with D tentatively TRBD2 (6 bases). V lost 2 bases and J lost 4, with 16 bases in between. CDR1 and CDR2 (germline): LNHDA, SQIVND (reference sequence). CDR3 length equals 16 residues.

This chain joins TRBV25-1 and TRBJ2-7; D may be TRBD2 (6 bases). Germline V gene data show CDR1 as MGHDK and CDR2 as SYGVNS. Trimming took 3 bases from V and 0 from J, leaving 15 bases between them. The CDR3 length is 16 residues. The CDR3 sequence is CASSDSSSEPSYEQYF. In DNA form, the CDR3 reads TGTGCCAGCAGTGACAGCTCTAGCGAACCCTCCTACGAGCAGTACTTC.

This clonotype was recorded many times. The rearrangement joins TRBV7-3 to TRBJ2-3; 10 bases agree with TRBD2. The CDR3 consists of 16 residues. Germline V gene lookup returns CDR1 SGHTA and CDR2 FQGTGA. With 2 bases clipped from V and 6 bases from J, the junction kept 8 bases outside the gene matches. The CDR3 bases are TGTGCCAGCAGCTTAGGGCTAGCGGGAGTTGTCGATACGCAGTATTTT. Protein product: CASSLGLAGVVDTQYF.